Below, 24 T cell receptor beta chains from the same sample are listed, as sequenced in a study of blood T cells in healthy people across ages. It was with a sample-barcoded 5' primer and a J-beta primer mix that a second PCR of about 6 to 12 cycles was run. TCRdb redid the calling of the 5' RACE reads with MiXCR, one entry per CDR3 protein. The table shows about 590,000 distinct CDR3 sequences, with approximately 30% occurring only once. Sequencing was performed on blood. The source of these receptors is a woman aged 80 or older in good health.

This clonotype was recorded at least ten times. The chain carries TRBV7-9 and TRBJ2-3, with 7 bases aligning to TRBD2. J was trimmed by 1 base and V by 3 bases; bases with no gene match: 7. Germline CDR1 is SEHNR and CDR2 is FQNEAQ (reference sequence). CDR3 length equals 16 residues. The CDR3 spells CASSFRTGGGTDTQYF. For the CDR3, the DNA is TGTGCCAGCAGCTTCCGGACGGGGGGAGGCACAGATACGCAGTATTTT.

The chain links TRBV27 to TRBJ1-5, with 8 bases identical to TRBD1. The CDR3 extends over 17 amino acids. Germline loops: CDR1 MNHEY, CDR2 SMNVEV (reference sequence). V lost 7 bases and J lost 3; bases outside the gene matches: 14. The CDR3 sequence: CASIPSRRGPVNQPQHF. DNA for the CDR3: TGTGCCAGCATCCCCAGCCGCAGGGGGCCGGTCAATCAGCCCCAGCATTTT.

This clonotype has ten or more counts. This sequence joins TRBV28 and TRBJ2-1; D gene unclear. The CDR3 has 12 residues. Germline CDR1 MDHEN, CDR2 SYDVKM. The ends were cut back, 3 bases at V and 9 bases at J, with 9 bases in the middle. The CDR3 bases are TGTGCCAGCAGTTTCCCATTCTCTGAGCAGTTCTTC. Translating gives CASSFPFSEQFF. Full variable domain (missing parts from reference TRBV28 and TRBJ2-1): DVKVTQSSRYLVKRTGEKVFLECVQDMDHENMFWYRQDPGLGLRLIYFSYDVKMKEKGDIPEGYSVSREKKERFSLILESASTNQTSMYLCASSFPFSEQFFGPGTRLTVL.

At least ten counts were recorded for this clonotype. The chain uses TRBV4-1 and TRBJ1-2; no reliable D call. Trimming shortened V by 1 base and J by 5 bases, and 11 bases separated the two germline ends. Per the germline V gene, CDR1 is MGHRA and CDR2 is YSYEKL. This CDR3 has 14 amino acids. The CDR3, as DNA: TGCGCCAGCAGCCAAGTAGGGTCAAGTTATGGCTACACCTTC. Its protein is CASSQVGSSYGYTF.

The chain links TRBV5-6 to TRBJ1-1; D unclear. Trimming removed 4 bases from V and 1 base from J, with 17 bases in between. The CDR3 length is 16 residues. Per germline, CDR1 SGHDT and CDR2 YYEEEE. CDR3 sequence reads: CASSLPPGNGNTEAFF. Written as DNA, the CDR3 is TGTGCCAGCAGCCTCCCCCCCGGGAATGGGAACACTGAAGCTTTCTTT.

The chain is built from TRBV9 and TRBJ2-7, with D possibly being TRBD1 (5 bases). This CDR3 has 16 amino acids. Germline assignment: CDR1 SGDLS and CDR2 YYNGEE. Trimming left V 0 bases short and J 7 bases short, with 20 bases between. The DNA of the CDR3 is TGTGCCAGCAGCGTAGGGGGCAGCCAATTCTACAATGAGCAGTACTTC. This sequence encodes CASSVGGSQFYNEQYF.

This clonotype was seen a handful of times. This rearrangement joins TRBV5-1 to TRBJ1-2; D may be TRBD1 (5 bases). CDR3 size: 16 residues. Trimming pared 0 bases from V and 7 bases from J, leaving 19 bases between. Germline V lookup: CDR1 SGHRS, CDR2 YFSETQ. This chain's CDR3 is CASSLGGAQTDSGYTF. The CDR3 DNA reads TGCGCCAGCAGCTTGGGGGGCGCACAGACTGATTCTGGCTACACCTTC.

The genes are TRBV28 and TRBJ2-5; D is unresolved. The CDR3 spans 13 residues. V was shortened by 11 bases and J by 13 bases, with 26 bases between the two germline ends. The germline V gene encodes CDR1 MDHEN and CDR2 SYDVKM. CDR3 residues: CAAKNTPKTQAYF. As DNA, the CDR3 is TGTGCCGCCAAAAACACCCCGAAAACCCAAGCGTACTTC. The whole variable domain, filled in from reference TRBV28 and TRBJ2-5, reads DVKVTQSSRYLVKRTGEKVFLECVQDMDHENMFWYRQDPGLGLRLIYFSYDVKMKEKGDIPEGYSVSREKKERFSLILESASTNQTSMYLCAAKNTPKTQAYFGPGTRLLVL.

This clonotype was recorded a few times. A much larger clone differs by one base, so this may be a read error. This rearrangement joins TRBV7-2 to TRBJ2-1; 7 bases agree with TRBD1. The end of the DNA fits TRBJ2-7 better, so the J call may be wrong. In germline, CDR1 is SGHTA, CDR2 FQGNSA. This CDR3 is built from 15 residues. The CDR3 region has the DNA TGTGCCAGCAGCCGGGACAGAGCCCCCTACAATGAGCAGTACTTC. Translated, it gives CASSRDRAPYNEQYF.

This clonotype has at least ten counts. This chain uses TRBV5-1 with TRBJ2-3, with 10 bases matching TRBD2. Trimming cost V 4 bases and J 7 bases; bases outside gene matches: 9. In germline, CDR1 is SGHRS, CDR2 YFSETQ. This CDR3 is built from 15 residues. The CDR3 coding sequence is TGCGCCAGCAGCCTGTGGAGCGGGGGGGCGAATACGCAGTATTTT. Residues: CASSLWSGGANTQYF.

This chain's CDR3 is CAWRRRSALNTEAFF. The CDR3 DNA sequence: TGTGCCTGGAGGCGAAGATCGGCCTTGAACACTGAAGCTTTCTTT. The V call is TRBV30, the J call TRBJ1-1, with D uncertain. CDR1 GTSNPN and CDR2 SVGIG come from the germline V gene (reference sequence). The CDR3 runs 15 residues. The V and J ends lost 3 bases and 0 bases respectively, with 14 bases between them.

CDR3 nucleotides: TGTGCCAGCAATAAGACAGGGAACAATCAGCCCCAGCATTTT. Protein: CASNKTGNNQPQHF. The genes are TRBV7-9 and TRBJ1-5, with 7 bases matching TRBD1. The V and J ends lost 7 bases and 3 bases, in that order; junction bases with no gene match: 6. This CDR3 is built from 14 residues. The V gene's germline CDR1 is SEHNR and CDR2 FQNEAQ (reference sequence).

This clonotype was seen only a few times. The rearrangement uses TRBV4-2 and TRBJ1-5; D is uncertain. Per germline, CDR1 LGHNA and CDR2 YNFKEQ. The V end lost 0 bases, the J end lost 5 bases, and 11 bases lay between the germline ends. This CDR3 is built from 15 residues. CDR3 residues: CASSQEPRFDQPQHF. The CDR3, as DNA: TGTGCCAGCAGCCAAGAACCCAGATTTGATCAGCCCCAGCATTTT.

Remarks on this clonotype: With a much larger clone just one base away, this may be a read error. V is TRBV9 and J is TRBJ2-7; D gene ambiguous. This CDR3 is built from 14 residues. Germline CDR1 SGDLS, CDR2 YYNGEE. The DNA of the CDR3 is TGTGCCAACAGCGTCTCCGCAAACCAGTACGAGCAGTACTTC. Translating gives CANSVSANQYEQYF.

The chain combines TRBV2 with TRBJ2-1; the D is unclear. The J call is in doubt because the DNA end fits TRBJ2-7 better. The CDR3 has 15 amino acids. Germline V lookup: CDR1 SNHLY, CDR2 FYNNEI. The CDR3 DNA sequence: TGTGCCAGCAGTGAAGGGACCCTACCCTACAATGAGCAGTACTTC. The encoded protein is CASSEGTLPYNEQYF.

This clonotype was detected ten times or more. The rearrangement uses TRBV7-8 and TRBJ2-7, with D tentatively TRBD2 (7 bases). With 8 bases removed from V and 1 base from J, the gap between germline ends came to 18 bases. Per germline, CDR1 SGHVS and CDR2 FQNEAQ. The CDR3 is made up of 15 amino acids. The CDR3 DNA reads as TGTGCCAGCGCCGGGGGGCAGGATTTTTCCTACGAGCAGTACTTC. Its protein is CASAGGQDFSYEQYF.

Concerning this clonotype: Mismatch with germline at one junction end may stem from a read error. The chain couples TRBV12-3 or TRBV12-4 to TRBJ2-3, with D perhaps matching TRBD1 (6 bases). This CDR3 region has 16 residues. CDR3 amino acids: CASRREQGVGADTEYF. The DNA for the CDR3 is TGTGCCAGCAGACGTGAACAGGGAGTGGGAGCAGATACGGAGTATTTC.

This chain links TRBV6-2 or TRBV6-3 with TRBJ2-5; 7 bases align to TRBD2. The CDR3 spans 14 residues. V shed 6 bases and J 11 bases; nucleotides not matched to a gene: 15. The V gene's germline CDR1 is MNHEY and CDR2 SVGEGT. The CDR3 DNA is TGTGCCAGCAGAAGGACGGGGGGATCCCACGGGCAGTACTTC. Amino acids: CASRRTGGSHGQYF.

The chain recombines TRBV28 with TRBJ1-5, with D tentatively TRBD1 (6 bases). V shed 5 bases and J shed 4 bases, with 12 bases lying between them. This CDR3 has 14 residues. Germline V gives CDR1 MDHEN, CDR2 SYDVKM. CDR3 sequence: CASSLSDRNQPQHF. In DNA form, the CDR3 reads TGTGCCAGCAGTCTTTCGGACAGAAATCAGCCCCAGCATTTT.

The chain carries TRBV29-1 and TRBJ2-5; 8 bases are shared with TRBD1. The CDR3 extends over 14 amino acids. Germline trimming cut 1 base from V and 4 bases from J; bases unmatched to any gene: 5. In germline, CDR1 is SQVTM, CDR2 ANQGSEA. CDR3 sequence: CSVEGTGGRETQYF. In DNA form, the CDR3 reads TGCAGCGTTGAAGGCACAGGGGGGAGAGAGACCCAGTACTTC.

Points on this clonotype: It may be a read error: a sequence one base away is much more abundant. The chain is built from TRBV7-2 and TRBJ2-5, with 7 bases identical to TRBD2. Trimming took 1 base from V and 11 from J; bases not matched to a gene: 19. The CDR3 totals 17 residues. Per the germline V gene, CDR1 is SGHTA and CDR2 is FQGNSA. The DNA for the CDR3 is TGTGCCAGCAGCTTAGTCCGACCGGGACTACCGCGGCATGAGCAGTACTTC. This encodes CASSLVRPGLPRHEQYF. Using reference TRBV7-2 and TRBJ2-5 for the parts outside the CDR3, the full variable domain is GAGVSQSPSNKVTEKGKDVELRCDPISGHTALYWYRQSLGQGLEFLIYFQGNSAPDKSGLPSDRFSAERTGGSVSTLTIQRTQQEDSAVYLCASSLVRPGLPRHEQYFGPGTRLLVL.

The chain carries TRBV7-8 and TRBJ1-4; TRBD1 matches at 9 bases. This CDR3 spans 15 amino acids. The germline V gene has CDR1 SGHVS and CDR2 FQNEAQ. J gave up 7 bases and V 5 bases, and 8 bases lay outside the gene matches. CDR3 in amino acids: CASSPTRQGGEKLFF. The CDR3 DNA is TGTGCCAGCAGCCCGACCCGACAGGGGGGTGAAAAACTGTTTTTT.

As for this clonotype: A much larger clone differs from this one at a single base, so this may be a read error. The rearrangement uses TRBV5-1 and TRBJ2-5; 7 positions match TRBD1. Germline trimming cut 6 bases from V and 11 bases from J; bases unmatched to any gene: 16. CDR3 length: 14 residues. Germline V gene data show CDR1 as SGHRS and CDR2 as YFSETQ. In DNA form, the CDR3 reads TGCGCCAGCACCCTGACAGGGACGGTTAATGAGCAGTACTTC. Amino acid sequence: CASTLTGTVNEQYF.

The chain's CDR3 is CSAPGAGNEKLFF. DNA of the CDR3: TGCAGTGCTCCTGGCGCGGGTAATGAAAAACTGTTTTTT. V and J are TRBV20-1 and TRBJ1-4; no definite D call. V was clipped by 5 bases and J by 4 bases, with 11 bases between them. This CDR3 has 13 residues. CDR1 is DFQATT and CDR2 is SNEGSKA in the germline V gene (reference sequence).